This T cell receptor (beta chain) was sequenced for a study of PD-1 blockade in classical Hodgkin lymphoma. Broader study findings: Complete responders entered with baseline diversity on par with newly diagnosed patients, the results showed.

Here immunoSEQ multiplex PCR was the method, and the copy in TCRdb shows in-frame clones only, minus some. The repertoire includes roughly 40,000 clones, around three fifths of them detected once, and approximately 2.8% sits in the top ten. This clone was picked up a small number of times. Its specificity is unknown. V was shortened by 5 bases and J by 3 bases, with 20 bases between the two germline ends. The CDR3 consists of 15 residues. Germline loops: CDR1 SQVTM, CDR2 ANQGSEA. Time point given: cycle 4 day 1 (C4D1), after more than five weeks of nivolumab. Autologous stem cell transplantation was followed by relapse in every patient, and brentuximab vedotin exposure varied.

This chain uses TRBV29-1 with TRBJ2-7; maybe TRBD2 (6 bases). This TCR was recovered from a human donor with classical Hodgkin lymphoma. The specimen was peripheral blood mononuclear cells (PBMCs), collected before the fourth cycle of nivolumab. The chain's CDR3 is CSVSPKGREGYEQYF. The CDR3 nucleotides read TGCAGCGTTAGCCCTAAAGGGCGGGAAGGCTACGAGCAGTACTTC.